This entry is about one T cell receptor beta chain. Its antigen is as yet unknown. The CDR3 extends over 15 amino acids. Trimming cost V 1 base and J 8 bases, with 20 bases left between them. CDR1 and CDR2 from the germline V gene are GTSNPN and SVGIG (reference sequence). This sample is drawn from a study of T cell repertoires in ileal Crohn's disease. Whole-study results and caveats: Every patient over 26.8% clonality showed endoscopic recurrence. Compared with CD4 T cells, sorted CD8 cells carried more expanded clones.

Patients were adults with ileal or ileocolonic Crohn's disease needing resection. TCRB immunosequencing input was about 0.55 micrograms of biopsy DNA per sample. Some clones are missing from TCRdb's copy, which holds only in-frame ones; the method was immunoSEQ multiplex PCR. In the table there are 14,000 or so clones, under 90% of which are singletons. The origin of this receptor is an adult with Crohn's disease. The sample comprised ileal tissue. This chain uses TRBV30 with TRBJ1-2; D possibly corresponds to TRBD1 (6 bases). The CDR3 spells CAWSAWTASGMGYTF. CDR3 DNA sequence: TGTGCCTGGAGTGCTTGGACAGCGAGTGGTATGGGCTACACCTTC.